This record looks at one TCR beta chain sequence and its context. Its antigen is not yet known. No much larger clone exists at a distance of one base, and base qualities are not known. CDR1 MRHNA and CDR2 SNTAGT were looked up in the germline V gene. CDR3 length: 14 amino acids, cysteine to phenylalanine. CDR3 DNA only is kept here, 42 bases in frame from base 1. The trim is 5 bases for V and 4 bases for J, with a gap of 14 bases between the germline ends. Using the deep immunoSEQ assay, multiplex PCR amplified TCR CDR3 regions from genomic DNA. Extracted genomic DNA from each cell subset was distributed evenly across all wells of several immunoSEQ 96-well plates, and each plate was treated as a replicate. Each replicate PCR for sorted subsets received around 200 ng genomic DNA, equal to about 30,000 T cell genomes. Purified libraries were quantified with a Qubit 3.0 fluorometer, sized on a Bioanalyzer 2100, and re-quantified with the KAPA Library Quantification kit. A separate single-read 150-cycle Illumina NextSeq 550 flow cell was used to sequence each immunoSEQ 96-well plate. In the original analysis: The immunoSEQ output contained only junctional sequences without quality scores, so filtering could not match that applied to full-length reads. Sequences were annotated with PyIR, a Python wrapper for IgBLAST v1.9, and V/J genes and CDR3 were assigned using IMGT germline references. Any read was removed if the V/J assignment was weak (E-value above 1e-6), the CDR3 was missing, or the read contained stop codons, out-of-frame junctions, or ambiguous translated residues. V3J clonotypes were defined as sequences sharing the same inferred V gene, J gene, and CDR3 amino acid sequence. Percentage overlap between repertoires was computed as shared unique clonotypes divided by the size of the smaller repertoire. Three approaches were used to assess repertoire richness: RTK rarefaction, the Chao1 estimator, and Recon v2.1 estimates of unobserved clonotypes. Generation probabilities for all TCRbeta clonotypes obtained by the gDNA method from a handful of donors were computed using OLGA. TCRdb re-hosts the immuneACCESS table, in-frame sequences only. Its copies lack some clones; in the studies checked, an unresolved V gene accounts for under half of them, and the cause for the rest is not known. V and J calls plus clone size are reproduced from that table; the DNA served to infer D and trimming. The sample includes over a million clones, with 98% observed a single time. Together, the top ten hold around 0.47% of the sample.

This sample was included in a study of shared clonotypes between healthy human individuals (dated by TCRdb to between 2020 and 2021). Study-wide context: A couple of women and a few men aged 18 to 49 years were included in the cohort. Per donor, three plates each were used for CD4 naive and CD4 memory, two for CD8 naive, and one for CD8 memory. The study deeply sequenced blood TCR repertoires of about 5 healthy adults to estimate repertoire size and the extent of clonotype sharing between individuals. Libraries were prepared and TCR repertoires were sequenced by different laboratories using diverse techniques, in order to increase sequencing depth and limit assay-specific biases. Between about 0.8 and 9 billion PBMCs per donor were obtained by leukapheresis. Results the study describes overall, beyond this receptor: When a few donors were compared, the shared fraction of clonotypes was roughly 5% for naive CD4, 3.5% to 4% for naive CD8, roughly 2.5% for memory CD4, and roughly 0.4% for memory CD8. Sampling was restricted to blood, and TCR repertoires in tissues likely differ from the TCR repertoires found in blood. Naive subsets generally had larger estimated clonotype richness than memory subsets. Pairwise subsampling led to the expectation that sequencing depth would affect the degree of clonotype sharing among donors. The small number of donors limited the genetic and exposure-history diversity represented. Higher generation probabilities were observed for clonotypes shared by all four sorted-subset donors than for non-shared clonotypes. Rarefaction of sorted-subset datasets indicated incomplete sequencing despite the large sequencing depth.

Healthy HIV-negative adults with no recently reported acute infections or vaccinations were included as donors. Every donor was a Caucasian adult residing in Nashville, Tennessee, USA. CD4+ T cells were enriched by magnetic negative selection; naive cells were then positively selected on CD45RA, and the negative fraction formed the memory subset. After blood collection by leukapheresis, PBMCs were isolated using Ficoll-Histopaque density gradient centrifugation and then cryopreserved in the vapor phase of liquid nitrogen. Analytical flow cytometry was used to check the purity and quantity of every magnetically sorted T cell population. Genomic DNA was isolated from every sorted fraction and measured by UV absorbance on a Nanodrop 2000c.

The clonotype originates from a young man in good health. The chain is assembled from TRBV6-4 and TRBJ2-5; TRBD2 is possibly the D segment (5 matching bases). Sequences were obtained from naive CD4+ T cells sorted from blood. Interpreted using the paper, the cell subset or site label stands for: CD45RA+ positively selected. The CDR3 corresponds to CASSPGVGLETQYF. The DNA is TGTGCCAGCAGTCCCGGGGTAGGATTAGAGACCCAGTACTTC.